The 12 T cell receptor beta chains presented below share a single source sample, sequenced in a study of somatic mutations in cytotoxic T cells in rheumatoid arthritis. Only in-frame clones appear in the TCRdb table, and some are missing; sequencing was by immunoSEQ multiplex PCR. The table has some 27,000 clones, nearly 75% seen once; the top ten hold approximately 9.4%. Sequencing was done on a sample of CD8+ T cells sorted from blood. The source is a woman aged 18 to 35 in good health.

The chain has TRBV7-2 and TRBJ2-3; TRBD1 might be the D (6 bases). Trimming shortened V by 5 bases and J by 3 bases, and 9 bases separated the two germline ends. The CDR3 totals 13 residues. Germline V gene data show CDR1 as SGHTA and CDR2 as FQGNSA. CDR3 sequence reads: CASSDRLTDTQYF. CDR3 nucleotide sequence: TGTGCCAGCAGCGACAGGCTGACAGATACGCAGTATTTT.

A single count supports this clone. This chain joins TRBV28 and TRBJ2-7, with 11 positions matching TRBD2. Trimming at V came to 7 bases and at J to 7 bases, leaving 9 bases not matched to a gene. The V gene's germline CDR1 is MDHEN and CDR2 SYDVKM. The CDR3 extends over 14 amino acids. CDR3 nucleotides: TGTGCCAGCATTCCGACTAGCGGGGTATGGGAGCAGTACTTC. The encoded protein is CASIPTSGVWEQYF.

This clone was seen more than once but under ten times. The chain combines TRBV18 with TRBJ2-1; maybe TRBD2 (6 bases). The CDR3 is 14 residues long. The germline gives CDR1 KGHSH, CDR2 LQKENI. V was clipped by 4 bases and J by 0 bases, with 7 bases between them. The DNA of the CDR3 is TGTGCCAGCTCACTGGACTACTCCTACAATGAGCAGTTCTTC. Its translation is CASSLDYSYNEQFF.

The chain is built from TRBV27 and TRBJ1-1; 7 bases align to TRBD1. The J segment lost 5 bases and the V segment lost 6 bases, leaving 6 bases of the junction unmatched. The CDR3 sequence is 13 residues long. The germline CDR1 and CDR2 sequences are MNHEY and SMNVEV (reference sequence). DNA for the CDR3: TGTGCCAGCAGGTACAGGGGCGGTACTGAAGCTTTCTTT. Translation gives CASRYRGGTEAFF.

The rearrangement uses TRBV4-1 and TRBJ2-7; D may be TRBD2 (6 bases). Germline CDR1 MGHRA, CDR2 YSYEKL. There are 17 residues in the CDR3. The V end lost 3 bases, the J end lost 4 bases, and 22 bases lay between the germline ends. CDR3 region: CASSHAPEGRAFYEQYF. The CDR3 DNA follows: TGCGCCAGCAGCCATGCCCCGGAGGGCAGGGCATTTTACGAGCAGTACTTC.

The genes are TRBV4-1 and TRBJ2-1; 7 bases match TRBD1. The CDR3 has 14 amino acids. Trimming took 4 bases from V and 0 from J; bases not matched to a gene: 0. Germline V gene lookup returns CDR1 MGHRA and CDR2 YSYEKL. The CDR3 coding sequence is TGCGCCAGCAGCCCAGGGGGCTCCTACAATGAGCAGTTCTTC. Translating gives CASSPGGSYNEQFF.

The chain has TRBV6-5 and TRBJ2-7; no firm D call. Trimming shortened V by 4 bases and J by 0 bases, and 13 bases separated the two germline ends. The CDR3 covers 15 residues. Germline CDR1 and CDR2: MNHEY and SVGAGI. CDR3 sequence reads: CASSSSGPSSYEQYF. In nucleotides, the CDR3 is TGTGCCAGCAGTTCCTCCGGACCTAGCTCCTACGAGCAGTACTTC.

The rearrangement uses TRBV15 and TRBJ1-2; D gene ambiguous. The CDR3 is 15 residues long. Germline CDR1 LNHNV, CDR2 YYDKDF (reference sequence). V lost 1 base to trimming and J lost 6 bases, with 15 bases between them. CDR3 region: CATSRVRDPPDGYTF. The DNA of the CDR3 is TGTGCCACCAGCAGAGTCCGGGATCCTCCTGATGGCTACACCTTC.

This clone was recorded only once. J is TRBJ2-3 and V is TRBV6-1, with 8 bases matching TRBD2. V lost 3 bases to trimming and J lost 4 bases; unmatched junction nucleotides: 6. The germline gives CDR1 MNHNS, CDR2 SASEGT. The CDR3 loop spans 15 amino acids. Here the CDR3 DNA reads TGTGCCAGCAGTGACCCCGAAGCGGGGGCAGATACGCAGTATTTT. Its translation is CASSDPEAGADTQYF.

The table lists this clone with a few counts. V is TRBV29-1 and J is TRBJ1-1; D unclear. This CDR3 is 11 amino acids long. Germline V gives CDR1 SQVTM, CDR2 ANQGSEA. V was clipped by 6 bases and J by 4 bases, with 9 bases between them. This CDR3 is CSVEWGTEAFF. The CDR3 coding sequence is TGCAGCGTCGAATGGGGCACTGAAGCTTTCTTT.

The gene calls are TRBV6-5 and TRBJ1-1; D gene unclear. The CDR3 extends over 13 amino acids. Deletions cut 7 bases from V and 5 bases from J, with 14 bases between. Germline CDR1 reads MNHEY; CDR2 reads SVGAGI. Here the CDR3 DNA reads TGTGCCAGCACCTACGGGATGAGAACTGAAGCTTTCTTT. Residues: CASTYGMRTEAFF.

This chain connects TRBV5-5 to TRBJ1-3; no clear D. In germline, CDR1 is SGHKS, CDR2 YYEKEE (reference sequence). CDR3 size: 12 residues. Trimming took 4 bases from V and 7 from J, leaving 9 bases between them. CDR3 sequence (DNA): TGTGCCAGCAGCCTTACACTCAACACCATATATTTT. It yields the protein CASSLTLNTIYF.